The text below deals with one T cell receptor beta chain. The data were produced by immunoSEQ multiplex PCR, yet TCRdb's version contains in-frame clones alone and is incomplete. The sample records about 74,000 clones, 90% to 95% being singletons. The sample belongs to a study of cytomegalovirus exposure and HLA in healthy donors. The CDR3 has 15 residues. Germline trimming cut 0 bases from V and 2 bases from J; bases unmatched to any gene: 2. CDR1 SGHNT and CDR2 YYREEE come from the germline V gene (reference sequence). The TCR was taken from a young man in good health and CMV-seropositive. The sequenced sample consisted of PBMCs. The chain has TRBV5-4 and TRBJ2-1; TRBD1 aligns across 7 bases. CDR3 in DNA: TGTGCCAGCAGCTTGGGACAGGGCCCCTACAATGAGCAGTTCTTC. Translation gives CASSLGQGPYNEQFF. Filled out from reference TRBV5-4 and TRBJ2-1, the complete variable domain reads ETGVTQSPTHLIKTRGQQVTLRCSSQSGHNTVSWYQQALGQGPQFIFQYYREEENGRGNFPPRFSGLQFPNYSSELNVNALELDDSALYLCASSLGQGPYNEQFFGPGTRLTVL.